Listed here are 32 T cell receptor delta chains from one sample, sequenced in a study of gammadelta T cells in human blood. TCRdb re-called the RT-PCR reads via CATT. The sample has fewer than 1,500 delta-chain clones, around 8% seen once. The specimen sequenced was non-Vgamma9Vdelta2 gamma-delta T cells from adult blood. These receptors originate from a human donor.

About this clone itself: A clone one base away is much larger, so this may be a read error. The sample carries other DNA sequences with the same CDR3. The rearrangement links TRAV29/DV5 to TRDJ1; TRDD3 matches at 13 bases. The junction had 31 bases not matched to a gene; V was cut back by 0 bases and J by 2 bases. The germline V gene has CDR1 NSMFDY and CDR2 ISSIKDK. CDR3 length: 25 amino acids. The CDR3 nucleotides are TGTGCAGCAAGCGCTGACCCTCGGAGGCTACTGGGGGATACGCGTTCTTCACTAAGGACCGATAAACTCATCTTT. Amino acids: CAASADPRRLLGDTRSSLRTDKLIF.

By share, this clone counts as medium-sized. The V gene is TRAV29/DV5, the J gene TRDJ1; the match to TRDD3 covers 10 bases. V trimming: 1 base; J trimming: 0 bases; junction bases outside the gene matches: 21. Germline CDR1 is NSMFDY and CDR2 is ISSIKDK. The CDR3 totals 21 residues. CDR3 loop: CAASPSLRGGYTPKYTDKLIF. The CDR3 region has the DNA TGTGCAGCAAGCCCGAGCCTTCGTGGGGGATACACCCCAAAGTACACCGATAAACTCATCTTT. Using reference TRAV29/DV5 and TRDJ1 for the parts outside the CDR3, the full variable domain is DQQVKQNSPSLSVQEGRISILNCDYTNSMFDYFLWYKKYPAEGPTFLISISSIKDKNEDGRFTVFLNKSAKHLSLHIVPSQPGDSAVYFCAASPSLRGGYTPKYTDKLIFGKGTRVTVEP.

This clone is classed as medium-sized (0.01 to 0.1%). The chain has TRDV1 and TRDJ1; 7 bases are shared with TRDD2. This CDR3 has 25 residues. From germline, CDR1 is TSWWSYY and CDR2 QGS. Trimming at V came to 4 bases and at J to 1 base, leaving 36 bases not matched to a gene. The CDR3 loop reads CALGVTGLPPSVRRVRPRSTDKLIF. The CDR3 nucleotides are TGTGCTCTTGGGGTCACCGGCCTTCCTCCCAGTGTACGACGAGTGCGTCCTCGTAGCACCGATAAACTCATCTTT.

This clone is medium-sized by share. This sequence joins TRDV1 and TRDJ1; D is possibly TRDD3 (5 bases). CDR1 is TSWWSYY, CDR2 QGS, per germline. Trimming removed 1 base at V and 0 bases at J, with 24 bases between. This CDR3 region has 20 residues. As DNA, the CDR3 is TGTGCTCTTGGGGAACCAGGCCAACGAGCCGGGGGTCCGTACACCGATAAACTCATCTTT. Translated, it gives CALGEPGQRAGGPYTDKLIF.

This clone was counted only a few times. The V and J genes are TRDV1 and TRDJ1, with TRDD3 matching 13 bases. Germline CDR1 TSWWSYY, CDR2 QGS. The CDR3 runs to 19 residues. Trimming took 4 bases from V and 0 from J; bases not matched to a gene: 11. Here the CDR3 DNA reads TGTGCTCTTGGGGCCCCGGGGGACTGGGGGATACGCGACACCGATAAACTCATCTTT. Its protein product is CALGAPGDWGIRDTDKLIF.

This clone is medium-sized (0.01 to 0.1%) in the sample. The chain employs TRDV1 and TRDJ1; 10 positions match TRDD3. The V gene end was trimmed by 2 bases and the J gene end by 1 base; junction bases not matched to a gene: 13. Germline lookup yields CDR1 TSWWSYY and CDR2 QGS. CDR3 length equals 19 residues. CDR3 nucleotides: TGTGCTCTTGGGGAAAACCTCGGCTACTGGGGGATCATCACCGATAAACTCATCTTT. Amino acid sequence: CALGENLGYWGIITDKLIF.

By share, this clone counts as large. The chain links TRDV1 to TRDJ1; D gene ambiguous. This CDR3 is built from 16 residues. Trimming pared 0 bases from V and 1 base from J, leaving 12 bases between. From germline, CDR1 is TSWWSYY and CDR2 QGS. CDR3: CALGELGEHGTDKLIF. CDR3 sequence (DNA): TGTGCTCTTGGGGAACTAGGAGAGCACGGCACCGATAAACTCATCTTT.

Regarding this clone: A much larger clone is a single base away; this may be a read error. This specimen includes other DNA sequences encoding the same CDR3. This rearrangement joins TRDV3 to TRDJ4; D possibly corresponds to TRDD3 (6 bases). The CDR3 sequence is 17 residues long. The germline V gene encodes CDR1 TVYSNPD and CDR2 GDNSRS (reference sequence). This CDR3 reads CAFSSPWGAPRSRPLIF. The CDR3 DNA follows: TGTGCCTTTAGCAGTCCGTGGGGGGCCCCAAGGAGCAGACCACTGATCTTT.

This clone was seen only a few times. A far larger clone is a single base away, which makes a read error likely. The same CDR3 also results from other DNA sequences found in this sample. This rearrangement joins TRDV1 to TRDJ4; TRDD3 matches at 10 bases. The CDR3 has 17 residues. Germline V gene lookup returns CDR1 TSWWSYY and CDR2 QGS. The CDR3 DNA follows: TGTGCTCTTGGTTTACCCGGGGGATACGCGTACGGAGGACCACTGATCTTT. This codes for CALGLPGGYAYGGPLIF.

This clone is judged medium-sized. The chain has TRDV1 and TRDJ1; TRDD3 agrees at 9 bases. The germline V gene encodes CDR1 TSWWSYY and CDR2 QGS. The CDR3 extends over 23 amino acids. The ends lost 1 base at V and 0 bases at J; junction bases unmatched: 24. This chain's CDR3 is CALGEPNQERGYVALLYTDKLIF. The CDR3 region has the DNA TGTGCTCTTGGGGAACCGAACCAAGAGAGGGGATACGTAGCACTCTTGTACACCGATAAACTCATCTTT.

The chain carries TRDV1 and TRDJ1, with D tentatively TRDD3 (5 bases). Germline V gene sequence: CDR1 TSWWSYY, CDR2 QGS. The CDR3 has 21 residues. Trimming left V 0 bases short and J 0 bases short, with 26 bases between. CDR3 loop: CALGELSRHYNYWRYTDKLIF. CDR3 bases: TGTGCTCTTGGGGAACTCTCCCGTCACTATAACTACTGGAGGTACACCGATAAACTCATCTTT.

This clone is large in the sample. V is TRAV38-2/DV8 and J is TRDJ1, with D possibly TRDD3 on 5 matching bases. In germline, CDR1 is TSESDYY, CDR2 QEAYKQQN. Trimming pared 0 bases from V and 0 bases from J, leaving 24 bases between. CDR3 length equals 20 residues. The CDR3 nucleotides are TGTGCTTATAGGAGCGCGGAACCTAGCGGGGGCCCACCCTACACCGATAAACTCATCTTT. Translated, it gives CAYRSAEPSGGPPYTDKLIF.

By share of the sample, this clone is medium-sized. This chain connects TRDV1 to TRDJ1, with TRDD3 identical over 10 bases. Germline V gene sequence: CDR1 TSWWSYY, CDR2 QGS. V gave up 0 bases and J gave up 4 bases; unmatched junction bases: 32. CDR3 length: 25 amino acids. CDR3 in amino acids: CALGELTPIGPGFVRTGGCDDKLIF. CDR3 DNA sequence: TGTGCTCTTGGGGAACTTACCCCTATCGGTCCAGGCTTCGTCCGGACTGGGGGATGCGACGATAAACTCATCTTT.

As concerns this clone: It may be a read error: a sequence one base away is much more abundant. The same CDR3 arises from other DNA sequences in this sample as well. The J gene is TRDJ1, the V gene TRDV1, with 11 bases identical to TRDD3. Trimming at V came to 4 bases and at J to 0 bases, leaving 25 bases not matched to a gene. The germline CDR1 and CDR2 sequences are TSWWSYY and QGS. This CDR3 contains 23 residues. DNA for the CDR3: TGTGCTCTTGGGGTTGGTCTTCTCCCAGCTGGGGGATACCTGGTGGGGTACACCGATAAACTCATCTTT. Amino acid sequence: CALGVGLLPAGGYLVGYTDKLIF.

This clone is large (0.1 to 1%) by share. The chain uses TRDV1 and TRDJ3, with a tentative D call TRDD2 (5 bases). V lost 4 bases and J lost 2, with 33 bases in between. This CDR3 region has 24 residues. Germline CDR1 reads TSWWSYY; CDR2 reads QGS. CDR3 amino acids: CALGGAFSSPIPMEGAWDTRQMFF. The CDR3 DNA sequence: TGTGCTCTTGGGGGCGCCTTTTCTTCCCCAATACCCATGGAGGGCGCCTGGGACACCCGACAGATGTTTTTC.

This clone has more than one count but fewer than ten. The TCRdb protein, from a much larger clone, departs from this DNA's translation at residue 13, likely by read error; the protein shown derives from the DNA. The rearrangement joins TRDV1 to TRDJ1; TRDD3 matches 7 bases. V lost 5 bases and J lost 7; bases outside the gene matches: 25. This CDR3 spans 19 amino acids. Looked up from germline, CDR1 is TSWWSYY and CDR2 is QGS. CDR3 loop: CALGRIPDGCGDMVRKLIF. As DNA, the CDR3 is TGTGCTCTTGGGCGAATCCCGGACGGGTGTGGGGATATGGTCCGTAAACTCATCTTT.

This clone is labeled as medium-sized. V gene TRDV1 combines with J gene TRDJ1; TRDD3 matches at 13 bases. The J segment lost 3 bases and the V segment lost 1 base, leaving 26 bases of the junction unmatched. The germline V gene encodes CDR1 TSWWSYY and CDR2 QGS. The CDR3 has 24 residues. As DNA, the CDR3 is TGTGCTCTTGGGGAACCTCTCAACTTTCCCCGCACTGGGGGATACGGCTTTTTAGCCGATAAACTCATCTTT. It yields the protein CALGEPLNFPRTGGYGFLADKLIF.

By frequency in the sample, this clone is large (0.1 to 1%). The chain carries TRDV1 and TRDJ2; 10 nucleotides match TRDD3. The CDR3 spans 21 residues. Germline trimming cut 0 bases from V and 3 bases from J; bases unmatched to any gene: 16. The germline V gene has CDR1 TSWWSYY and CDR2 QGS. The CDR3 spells CALGELTQTGGSSCVTAQLFF. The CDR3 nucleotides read TGTGCTCTTGGGGAACTAACCCAAACTGGGGGATCCAGCTGCGTGACAGCACAACTCTTCTTT.

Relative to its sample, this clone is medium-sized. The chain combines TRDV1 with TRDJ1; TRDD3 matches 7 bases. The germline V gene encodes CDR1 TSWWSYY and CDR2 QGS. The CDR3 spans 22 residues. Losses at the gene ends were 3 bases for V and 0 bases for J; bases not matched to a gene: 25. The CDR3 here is CALGDPTLPFLGATLYTDKLIF. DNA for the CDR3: TGTGCTCTTGGGGATCCGACCTTACCGTTCCTGGGGGCCACCCTTTACACCGATAAACTCATCTTT.

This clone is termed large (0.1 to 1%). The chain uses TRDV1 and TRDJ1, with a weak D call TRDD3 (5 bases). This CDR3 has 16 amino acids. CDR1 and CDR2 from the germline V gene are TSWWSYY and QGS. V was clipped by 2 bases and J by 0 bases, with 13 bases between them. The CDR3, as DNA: TGTGCTCTTGGGGAAGTACGGGGGCTCTACACCGATAAACTCATCTTT. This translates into CALGEVRGLYTDKLIF.

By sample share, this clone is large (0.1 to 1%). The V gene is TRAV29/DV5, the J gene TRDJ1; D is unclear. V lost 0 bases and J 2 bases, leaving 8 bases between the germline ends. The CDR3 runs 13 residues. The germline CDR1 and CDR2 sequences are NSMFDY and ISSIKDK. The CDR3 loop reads CAASVRKTDKLIF. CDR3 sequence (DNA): TGTGCAGCAAGCGTAAGGAAAACCGATAAACTCATCTTT.

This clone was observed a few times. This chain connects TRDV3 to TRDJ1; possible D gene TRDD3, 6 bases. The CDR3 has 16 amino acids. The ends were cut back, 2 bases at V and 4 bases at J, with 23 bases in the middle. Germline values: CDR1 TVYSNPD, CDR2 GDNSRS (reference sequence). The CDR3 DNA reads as TGTGCCTTTTCGTGGATACCCAGCCCGACTAACGATAAACTCATCTTT. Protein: CAFSWIPSPTNDKLIF.

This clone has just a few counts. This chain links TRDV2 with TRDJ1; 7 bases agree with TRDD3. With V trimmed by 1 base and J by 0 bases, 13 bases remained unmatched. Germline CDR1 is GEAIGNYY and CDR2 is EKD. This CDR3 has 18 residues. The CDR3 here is CACDTEEGGSRYTDKLIF. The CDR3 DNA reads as TGTGCCTGTGACACGGAGGAGGGGGGATCCCGGTACACCGATAAACTCATCTTT.

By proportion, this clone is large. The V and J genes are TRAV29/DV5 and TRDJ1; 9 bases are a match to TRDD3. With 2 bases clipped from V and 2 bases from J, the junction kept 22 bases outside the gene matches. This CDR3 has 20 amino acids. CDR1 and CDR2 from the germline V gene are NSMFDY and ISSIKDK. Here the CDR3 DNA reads TGTGCAGCAAGGCCACCTACGTCTGCTACTGGGGGAGCAACGACCGATAAACTCATCTTT. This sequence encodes CAARPPTSATGGATTDKLIF.

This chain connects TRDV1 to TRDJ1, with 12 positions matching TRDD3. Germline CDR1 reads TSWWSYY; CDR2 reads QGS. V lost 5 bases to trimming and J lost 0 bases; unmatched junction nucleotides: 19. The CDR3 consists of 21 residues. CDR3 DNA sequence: TGTGCTCTTGGGTCCCTACTCGTACTGGGGGATACCCCCTCCTACACCGATAAACTCATCTTT. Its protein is CALGSLLVLGDTPSYTDKLIF.

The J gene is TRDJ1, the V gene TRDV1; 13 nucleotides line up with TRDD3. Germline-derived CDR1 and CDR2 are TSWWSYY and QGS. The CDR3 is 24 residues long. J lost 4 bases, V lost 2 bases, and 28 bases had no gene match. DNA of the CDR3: TGTGCTCTTGGGGAAGTTTTTTCGGCTTCCTACGTGTACTGGGGGATACGCCGGAACGATAAACTCATCTTT. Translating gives CALGEVFSASYVYWGIRRNDKLIF.

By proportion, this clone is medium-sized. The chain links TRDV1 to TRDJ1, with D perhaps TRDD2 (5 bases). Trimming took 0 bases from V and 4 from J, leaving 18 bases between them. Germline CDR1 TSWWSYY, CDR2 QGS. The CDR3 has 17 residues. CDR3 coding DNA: TGTGCTCTTGGGGAACTAAATTGGTTCCTCCCTGGCGATAAACTCATCTTT. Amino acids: CALGELNWFLPGDKLIF.

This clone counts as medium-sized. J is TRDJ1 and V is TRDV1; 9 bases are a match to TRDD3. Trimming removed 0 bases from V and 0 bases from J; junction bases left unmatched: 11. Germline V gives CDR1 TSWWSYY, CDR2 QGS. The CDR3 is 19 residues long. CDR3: CALGELFLGGIQDTDKLIF. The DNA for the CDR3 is TGTGCTCTTGGGGAACTATTCCTAGGGGGGATACAAGACACCGATAAACTCATCTTT.

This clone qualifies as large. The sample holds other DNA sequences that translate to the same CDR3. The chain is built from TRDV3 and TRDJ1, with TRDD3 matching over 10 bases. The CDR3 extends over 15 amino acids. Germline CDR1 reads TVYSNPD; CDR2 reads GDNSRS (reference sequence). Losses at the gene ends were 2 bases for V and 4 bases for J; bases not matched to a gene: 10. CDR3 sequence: CAFSTVWGILDKLIF. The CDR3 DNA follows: TGTGCCTTTTCGACCGTTTGGGGGATACTCGATAAACTCATCTTT.

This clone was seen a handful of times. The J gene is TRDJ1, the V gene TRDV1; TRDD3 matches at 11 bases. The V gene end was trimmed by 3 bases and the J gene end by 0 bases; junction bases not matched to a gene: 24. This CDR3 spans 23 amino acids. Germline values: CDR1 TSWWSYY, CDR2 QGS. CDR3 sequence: CALGEPVIPTGGGYARYTDKLIF. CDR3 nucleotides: TGTGCTCTTGGGGAGCCAGTTATTCCTACTGGTGGGGGATACGCAAGGTACACCGATAAACTCATCTTT.

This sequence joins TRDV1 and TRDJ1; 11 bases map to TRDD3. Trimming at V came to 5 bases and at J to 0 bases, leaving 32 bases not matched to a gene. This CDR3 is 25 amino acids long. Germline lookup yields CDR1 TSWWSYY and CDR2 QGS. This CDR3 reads CALGSLYPALELLGDNRVDTDKLIF. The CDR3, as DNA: TGTGCTCTTGGGTCCTTATATCCTGCGCTCGAGTTACTGGGGGATAACCGAGTCGACACCGATAAACTCATCTTT.

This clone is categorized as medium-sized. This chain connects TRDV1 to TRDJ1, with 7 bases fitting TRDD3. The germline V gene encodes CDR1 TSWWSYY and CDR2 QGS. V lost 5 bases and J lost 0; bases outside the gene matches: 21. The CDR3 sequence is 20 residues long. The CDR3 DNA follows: TGTGCTCTTGGGCCGCAAAGCAAGCAATGGGGGACTTTGTACACCGATAAACTCATCTTT. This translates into CALGPQSKQWGTLYTDKLIF.